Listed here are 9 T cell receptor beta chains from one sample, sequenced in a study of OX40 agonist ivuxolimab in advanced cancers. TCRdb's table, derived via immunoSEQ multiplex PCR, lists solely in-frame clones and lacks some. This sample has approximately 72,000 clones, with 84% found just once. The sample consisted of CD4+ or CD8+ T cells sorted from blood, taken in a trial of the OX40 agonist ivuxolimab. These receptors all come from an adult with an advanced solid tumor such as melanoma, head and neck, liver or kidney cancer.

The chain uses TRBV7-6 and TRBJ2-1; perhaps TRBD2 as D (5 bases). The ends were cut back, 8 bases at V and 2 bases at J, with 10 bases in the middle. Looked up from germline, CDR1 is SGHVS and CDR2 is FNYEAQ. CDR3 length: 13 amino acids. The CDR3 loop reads CASGRGPYNEQFF. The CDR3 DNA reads TGTGCCAGCGGGAGAGGGCCCTACAATGAGCAGTTCTTC.

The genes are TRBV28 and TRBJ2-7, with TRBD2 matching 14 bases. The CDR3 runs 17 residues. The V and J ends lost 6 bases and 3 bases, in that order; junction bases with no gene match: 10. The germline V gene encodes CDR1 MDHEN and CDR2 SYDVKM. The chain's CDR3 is CASSPGTSGRWLYEQYF. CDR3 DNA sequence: TGTGCCAGCAGCCCTGGGACTAGCGGGAGATGGCTCTACGAGCAGTACTTC. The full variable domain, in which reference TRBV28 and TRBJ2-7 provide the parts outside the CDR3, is DVKVTQSSRYLVKRTGEKVFLECVQDMDHENMFWYRQDPGLGLRLIYFSYDVKMKEKGDIPEGYSVSREKKERFSLILESASTNQTSMYLCASSPGTSGRWLYEQYFGPGTRLTVT.

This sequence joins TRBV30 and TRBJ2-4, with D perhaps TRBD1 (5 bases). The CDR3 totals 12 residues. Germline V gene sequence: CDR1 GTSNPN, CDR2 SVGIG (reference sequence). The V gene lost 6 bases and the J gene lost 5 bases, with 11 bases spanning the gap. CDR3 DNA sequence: TGTGCCTGTGACAGTGTACAAAACATTCAGTACTTC. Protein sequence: CACDSVQNIQYF.

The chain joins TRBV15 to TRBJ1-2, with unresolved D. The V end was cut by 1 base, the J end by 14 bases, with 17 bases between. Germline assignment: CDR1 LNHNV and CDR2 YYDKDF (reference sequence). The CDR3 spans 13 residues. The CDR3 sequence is CATSRALAEVGTF. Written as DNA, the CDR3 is TGTGCCACCAGCAGAGCCCTCGCGGAGGTTGGGACCTTC.

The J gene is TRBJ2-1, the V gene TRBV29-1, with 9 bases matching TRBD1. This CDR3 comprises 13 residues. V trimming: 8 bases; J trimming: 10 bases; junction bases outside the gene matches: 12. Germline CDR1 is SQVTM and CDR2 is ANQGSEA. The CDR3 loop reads CSITSQGALEQFF. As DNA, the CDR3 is TGCAGCATAACTTCACAGGGGGCTCTCGAGCAGTTCTTC.

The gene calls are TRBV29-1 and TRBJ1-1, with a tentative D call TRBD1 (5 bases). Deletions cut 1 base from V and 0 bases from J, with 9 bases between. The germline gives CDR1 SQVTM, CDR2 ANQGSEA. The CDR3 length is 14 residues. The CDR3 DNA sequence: TGCAGCGTTGAAGTGAGACAGCTGAACACTGAAGCTTTCTTT. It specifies CSVEVRQLNTEAFF.

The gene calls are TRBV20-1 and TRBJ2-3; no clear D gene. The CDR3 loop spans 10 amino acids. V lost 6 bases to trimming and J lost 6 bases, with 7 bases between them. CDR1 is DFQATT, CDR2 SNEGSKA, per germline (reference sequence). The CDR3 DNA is TGCAGTGCGCTGGACGATACGCAGTATTTT. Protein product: CSALDDTQYF.

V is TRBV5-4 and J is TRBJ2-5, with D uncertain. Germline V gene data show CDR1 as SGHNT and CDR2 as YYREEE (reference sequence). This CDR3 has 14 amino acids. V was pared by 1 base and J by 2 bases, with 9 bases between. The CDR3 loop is CASSLSTVQETQYF. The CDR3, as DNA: TGTGCCAGCAGCTTGTCAACAGTGCAAGAGACCCAGTACTTC.

As DNA, the CDR3 is TGTGCCAGCAGCGACGGGACAGGGGGAACCTACGAGCAGTACTTC. Translating it yields CASSDGTGGTYEQYF. The gene calls are TRBV9 and TRBJ2-7, with TRBD1 matching 11 bases. This CDR3 spans 15 amino acids. CDR1 is SGDLS, CDR2 YYNGEE, per germline. Germline trimming cut 3 bases from V and 2 bases from J; bases unmatched to any gene: 4. The whole variable domain, filled in from reference TRBV9 and TRBJ2-7, reads DSGVTQTPKHLITATGQRVTLRCSPRSGDLSVYWYQQSLDQGLQFLIQYYNGEERAKGNILERFSAQQFPDLHSELNLSSLELGDSALYFCASSDGTGGTYEQYFGPGTRLTVT.